Presented here are 15 T cell receptor beta chains from one specimen sequenced in a study of shared T cell receptors in the human thymus. Clones were sequenced by immunoSEQ multiplex PCR, and TCRdb holds only the in-frame ones, with some missing. This sample has approximately 400,000 clones, with 95% found just once. The sequenced sample consisted of thymocytes. The receptor source for this set is a human donor.

The chain uses TRBV19 and TRBJ2-1, with D possibly matching TRBD2 (6 bases). This CDR3 region has 16 residues. Germline assignment: CDR1 LNHDA and CDR2 SQIVND (reference sequence). The V gene lost 5 bases and the J gene lost 4 bases, with 18 bases spanning the gap. CDR3 residues: CASSGFGTSLYNEQFF. The CDR3 DNA sequence: TGTGCCAGTAGTGGATTTGGGACTTCCCTTTACAATGAGCAGTTCTTC.

The chain combines TRBV11-3 with TRBJ1-1; a possible D gene is TRBD1 (5 bases). The CDR3 runs to 14 residues. Trimming removed 5 bases from V and 4 bases from J, with 14 bases in between. Per germline, CDR1 SGHNT and CDR2 YENEEA. The CDR3 DNA sequence: TGTGCCAGCAGCGACAGACCGTCGGGCACTGAAGCTTTCTTT. It codes for CASSDRPSGTEAFF.

CDR3 region: CASSVWGETQYF. The CDR3 nucleotides are TGTGCCAGCAGCGTCTGGGGGGAGACCCAGTACTTC. This chain connects TRBV9 to TRBJ2-5; D tentatively reads TRBD1 or TRBD2 (5 bases each). The germline CDR1 and CDR2 sequences are SGDLS and YYNGEE. V gave up 2 bases and J gave up 5 bases, with 7 bases separating them. CDR3 length: 12 amino acids.

This chain links TRBV28 with TRBJ1-5; D remains unclear. Germline values: CDR1 MDHEN, CDR2 SYDVKM. The CDR3 loop spans 13 amino acids. The germline V and J ends were trimmed by 6 bases and 0 bases, with 6 bases remaining between them. CDR3 amino acids: CASSHYSNQPQHF. CDR3 nucleotides: TGTGCCAGCAGCCATTATAGCAATCAGCCCCAGCATTTT.

J is TRBJ1-5 and V is TRBV6-6, with TRBD1 matching over 11 bases. The CDR3 contains 16 residues. Germline V gene lookup returns CDR1 MNHNY and CDR2 SVGAGI (reference sequence). J lost 4 bases, V lost 5 bases, and 7 bases had no gene match. In nucleotides, the CDR3 is TGTGCCAGCAGTCCCTGGGACAGGGGGGGGAATCAGCCCCAGCATTTT. This codes for CASSPWDRGGNQPQHF.

This chain uses TRBV12-5 with TRBJ1-2, with 10 bases lining up with TRBD1. CDR3 length: 14 residues. Germline V lookup: CDR1 LGHNT, CDR2 FRNRAP. V was pared by 5 bases and J by 10 bases, with 10 bases of the junction left unmatched. The CDR3 sequence is CASGPATGTGDYTF. The CDR3 DNA follows: TGTGCTAGTGGTCCCGCCACCGGGACAGGGGACTACACCTTC. The whole variable domain, remainder taken from reference TRBV12-5 and TRBJ1-2, is DARVTQTPRHKVTEMGQEVTMRCQPILGHNTVFWYRQTMMQGLELLAYFRNRAPLDDSGMPKDRFSAEMPDATLATLKIQPSEPRDSAVYFCASGPATGTGDYTFGSGTRLTVV.

The V gene is TRBV27, the J gene TRBJ1-3, with a tentative D call TRBD1 (6 bases). CDR3 size: 16 residues. The germline gives CDR1 MNHEY, CDR2 SMNVEV (reference sequence). The ends were cut back, 4 bases at V and 0 bases at J, with 13 bases in the middle. CDR3 coding DNA: TGTGCCAGCAGTTCACAGGGTCCGAGCTCTGGAAACACCATATATTTT. Its translation: CASSSQGPSSGNTIYF.

This rearrangement joins TRBV15 to TRBJ2-3; tentatively, D is TRBD1 or TRBD2 (5 bases each). Trimming stripped 0 bases from V and 2 bases from J, with 12 bases between. CDR1 is LNHNV, CDR2 YYDKDF, per germline (reference sequence). This CDR3 comprises 16 residues. CDR3 protein: CATSREGVGVTDTQYF. In nucleotides, the CDR3 is TGTGCCACCAGCAGAGAGGGGGTGGGAGTCACAGATACGCAGTATTTT.

The chain recombines TRBV19 with TRBJ2-5; D gene ambiguous. The CDR3 is 14 amino acids. Germline V gene sequence: CDR1 LNHDA, CDR2 SQIVND (reference sequence). V was cut by 3 bases and J by 5 bases, with 13 bases left in between. The CDR3 DNA sequence: TGTGCCAGTAGTATGATTACAGAAGGGGAGACCCAGTACTTC. Its protein product is CASSMITEGETQYF.

The chain joins TRBV7-3 to TRBJ2-7; possibly TRBD1 for D (6 bases). The CDR3 is made up of 16 amino acids. Germline CDR1 reads SGHTA; CDR2 reads FQGTGA. V lost 5 bases and J lost 6, with 23 bases in between. This CDR3 reads CASSRTGFTPPCEQYF. The CDR3 coding sequence is TGTGCCAGCAGCCGAACAGGGTTTACCCCCCCCTGCGAGCAGTACTTC. Variable domain in full (rest from reference TRBV7-3 and TRBJ2-7): GAGVSQTPSNKVTEKGKYVELRCDPISGHTALYWYRQSLGQGPEFLIYFQGTGAADDSGLPNDRFFAVRPEGSVSTLKIQRTERGDSAVYLCASSRTGFTPPCEQYFGPGTRLTVT.

V and J are TRBV6-1 and TRBJ2-2; D may be TRBD1 (5 bases). V gave up 4 bases and J gave up 8 bases, with 17 bases separating them. Germline V gene sequence: CDR1 MNHNS, CDR2 SASEGT. The CDR3 is 15 amino acids. The CDR3 region has the DNA TGTGCCAGCAGTGGAAGGGGAAAGAACCTTGGGGAGCTGTTTTTT. Translation: CASSGRGKNLGELFF.

The rearrangement uses TRBV10-3 and TRBJ2-7; TRBD2 aligns across 9 bases. The CDR3 spans 16 residues. The V gene's germline CDR1 is ENHRY and CDR2 SYGVKD. Trimming cost V 0 bases and J 2 bases; bases outside gene matches: 5. CDR3 residues: CAISESTASGTYEQYF. The DNA for the CDR3 is TGTGCCATCAGTGAGTCGACAGCTAGCGGGACCTACGAGCAGTACTTC.

J is TRBJ2-5 and V is TRBV11-3, with TRBD1 matching 8 bases. The CDR3 covers 12 residues. V lost 4 bases, J lost 5 bases, and 0 bases stayed unmatched. Germline loops: CDR1 SGHNT, CDR2 YENEEA. The CDR3 region has the DNA TGTGCCAGCAGCTACAGGGGGGAGACCCAGTACTTC. Translating gives CASSYRGETQYF.

For the CDR3, the DNA is TGTGCCAGCAGTTCCCCGACTCGTGCTAGCACAGATACGCAGTATTTT. This gives the protein CASSSPTRASTDTQYF. V is TRBV27 and J is TRBJ2-3; D is unresolved. The CDR3 is 16 residues long. V lost 4 bases, J lost 0 bases, and 14 bases lay in between. The germline CDR1 and CDR2 sequences are MNHEY and SMNVEV (reference sequence).

The chain is built from TRBV18 and TRBJ1-1; 12 bases agree with TRBD1. Germline loops: CDR1 KGHSH, CDR2 LQKENI. The CDR3 consists of 14 residues. Trimming took 6 bases from V and 3 from J; bases not matched to a gene: 2. DNA of the CDR3: TGTGCCAGCTCGAGGGACAGGGGGCACACTGAAGCTTTCTTT. Translated: CASSRDRGHTEAFF.